This paragraph reports one T cell receptor (beta chain). These data are taken from a study of technical replicates of blood from a handful of donors. Clones were sequenced by immunoSEQ multiplex PCR, and TCRdb holds only the in-frame ones, with some missing. The profile shows tens of thousands of clones, 65% to 90% of them singletons. V was pared by 7 bases and J by 1 base, with 12 bases between. This CDR3 is built from 14 residues. Germline V lookup: CDR1 LNHDA, CDR2 SQIVND (reference sequence). The V call is TRBV19, the J call TRBJ2-3; D is uncertain. The sequence was obtained from a human donor in good health. Some clones in this sample may be carry-over from other donors' samples. Specimen: PBMCs. As DNA, the CDR3 is TGTGCCAGTAATTGGGCAGATCGCACAGATACGCAGTATTTT. It codes for CASNWADRTDTQYF.